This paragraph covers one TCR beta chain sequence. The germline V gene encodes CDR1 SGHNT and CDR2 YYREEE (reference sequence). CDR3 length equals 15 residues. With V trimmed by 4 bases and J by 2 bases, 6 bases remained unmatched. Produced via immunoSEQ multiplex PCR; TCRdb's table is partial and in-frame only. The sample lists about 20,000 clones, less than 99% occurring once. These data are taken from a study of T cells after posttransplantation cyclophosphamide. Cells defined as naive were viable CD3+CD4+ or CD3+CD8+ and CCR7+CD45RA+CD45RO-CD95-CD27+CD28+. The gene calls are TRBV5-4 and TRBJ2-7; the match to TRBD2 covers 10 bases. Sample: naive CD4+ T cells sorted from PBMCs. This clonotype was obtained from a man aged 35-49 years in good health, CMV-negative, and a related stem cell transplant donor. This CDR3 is CASSPGLAEAYEQYF. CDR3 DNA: TGTGCCAGCAGCCCAGGACTAGCGGAAGCCTACGAGCAGTACTTC.